The 2 T cell receptor beta chains below all came from one sample that was sequenced in a study of technical replicates of blood from four donors. Sequenced by immunoSEQ multiplex PCR; TCRdb stores in-frame clones only, minus some. The sample records tens of thousands of clones, 80% to 95% being singletons. The source material was T cells isolated from PBMCs. Source of these receptors: a human donor in good health.

The chain links TRBV19 to TRBJ1-4, with D perhaps matching TRBD1 (5 bases). Germline CDR1 reads LNHDA; CDR2 reads SQIVND (reference sequence). Deletions cut 5 bases from V and 0 bases from J, with 10 bases between. This CDR3 is 15 amino acids long. The CDR3 DNA reads as TGTGCCAGTAGTGAGACAGCTGCAACTAATGAAAAACTGTTTTTT. Its translation is CASSETAATNEKLFF.

The gene calls are TRBV2 and TRBJ1-4; TRBD1 matches at 8 bases. Germline CDR1 is SNHLY and CDR2 is FYNNEI. The CDR3 covers 17 residues. V shed 3 bases and J 3 bases; nucleotides not matched to a gene: 9. The CDR3 DNA sequence: TGTGCCAGCAGTGAGGCAGGGGGCCTTATCGCTAATGAAAAACTGTTTTTT. As protein: CASSEAGGLIANEKLFF.